Shown below are 12 T cell receptor beta chains from a single sample sequenced in a study of vaccination and CD4 T cells after COVID-19. Their antigen targets remain unknown. The Oncomine TCR Beta short-read assay sequenced DNA from cultured CD4+ T cells. One entry per CDR3 protein results from TCRdb running MiXCR on the PCR reads. The sample carries over 15,000 distinct CDR3 sequences, 48% recorded once. Treatment reported: roughly 11-day PBMC culture with coronavirus spike peptide pools or control peptides (ViraFEST assay). Material: CD4+ T cells from blood, cultured in vitro, obtained before SARS-CoV-2 vaccination. These receptors were collected from a human donor who had recovered from COVID-19.

The J gene is TRBJ2-3, the V gene TRBV7-3, with D maybe TRBD2 (6 bases). Germline CDR1 and CDR2: SGHTA and FQGTGA. The CDR3 spans 13 residues. Trimming left V 5 bases short and J 0 bases short, with 6 bases between. CDR3 coding DNA: TGTGCCAGCAGCCGGGGGAGCACAGATACGCAGTATTTT. It codes for CASSRGSTDTQYF.

The V gene is TRBV20-1, the J gene TRBJ1-1, with 8 bases fitting TRBD1. Looked up from germline, CDR1 is DFQATT and CDR2 is SNEGSKA (reference sequence). V dropped 0 bases and J dropped 2; count of bases not matched to a gene: 8. The CDR3 spans 16 residues. CDR3 bases: TGCAGTGCTAGAGATTATTCCAGGGGGCGAAACACTGAAGCTTTCTTT. Protein product: CSARDYSRGRNTEAFF.

V and J are TRBV29-1 and TRBJ1-2; D is possibly TRBD1 (6 bases). CDR1 is SQVTM and CDR2 is ANQGSEA in the germline V gene. The CDR3 length is 14 residues. V was pared by 1 base and J by 4 bases, with 13 bases between. CDR3 sequence: CSVEARGVTYGYTF. In nucleotides, the CDR3 is TGCAGCGTTGAAGCCAGGGGAGTAACCTATGGCTACACCTTC. The complete variable domain, with remaining parts taken from reference TRBV29-1 and TRBJ1-2, reads SAVISQKPSRDICQRGTSLTIQCQVDSQVTMMFWYRQQPGQSLTLIATANQGSEATYESGFVIDKFPISRPNLTFSTLTVSNMSPEDSSIYLCSVEARGVTYGYTFGSGTRLTVV.

This sequence joins TRBV15 and TRBJ2-1; 8 nucleotides align to TRBD1. The CDR3 is 17 residues long. Per the germline V gene, CDR1 is LNHNV and CDR2 is YYDKDF (reference sequence). The V gene end was trimmed by 0 bases and the J gene end by 7 bases; junction bases not matched to a gene: 11. The CDR3 DNA is TGTGCCACCAGCAGAGATTTGGCAGGGGGCTTTGTTAATGAGCAGTTCTTC. Encoded protein: CATSRDLAGGFVNEQFF.

The chain recombines TRBV11-3 with TRBJ2-2, with no clear D. The germline V gene has CDR1 SGHNT and CDR2 YENEEA. The CDR3 spans 16 residues. V dropped 2 bases and J dropped 0 bases, with 10 bases sitting between them. CDR3 loop: CASSLSTVANTGELFF. The CDR3, as DNA: TGTGCCAGCAGCTTATCAACAGTAGCGAACACCGGGGAGCTGTTTTTT.

The count of this clonotype is one. V and J are TRBV6-2 or TRBV6-3 and TRBJ2-5; TRBD1 or TRBD2 may be the D gene (6 bases each). The ends were cut back, 6 bases at V and 4 bases at J, with 15 bases in the middle. Germline V gives CDR1 MNHEY, CDR2 SVGEGT. The CDR3 runs 14 residues. The CDR3 spells CASRGGWTGETQYF. In DNA form, the CDR3 reads TGTGCCAGCAGAGGGGGGTGGACGGGAGAGACCCAGTACTTC.

V usage is TRBV7-9 and J usage is TRBJ1-4, with a tentative D call TRBD1 (6 bases). Looked up from germline, CDR1 is SEHNR and CDR2 is FQNEAQ (reference sequence). The CDR3 loop spans 14 amino acids. V shed 5 bases and J shed 8 bases, with 15 bases lying between them. The CDR3 reads CASSAGGGQEKLFF. CDR3 bases: TGTGCCAGCAGCGCTGGGGGGGGCCAGGAAAAACTGTTTTTT.

The chain recombines TRBV7-6 with TRBJ1-1; no definite D call. Germline CDR1 reads SGHVS; CDR2 reads FNYEAQ. The V gene lost 5 bases and the J gene lost 5 bases, with 18 bases spanning the gap. The CDR3 spans 15 residues. CDR3 DNA sequence: TGTGCCAGCAGCCCCCTAAACATGGGATGGACTGAAGCTTTCTTT. This translates into CASSPLNMGWTEAFF.

The chain is built from TRBV6-5 and TRBJ2-7; D might be TRBD2 (6 bases). Germline CDR1 is MNHEY and CDR2 is SVGAGI. The germline V and J ends were trimmed by 0 bases and 3 bases, with 9 bases remaining between them. The CDR3 covers 14 residues. DNA for the CDR3: TGTGCCAGCAGTTACTCAACCGGGGGCTACGAGCAGTACTTC. Protein sequence: CASSYSTGGYEQYF.

V is TRBV2 and J is TRBJ2-7, with D perhaps matching TRBD1 or TRBD2 (5 bases each). Trimming cost V 8 bases and J 0 bases, with 11 bases left between them. From germline, CDR1 is SNHLY and CDR2 FYNNEI. CDR3 length: 13 amino acids. This CDR3 is CASAWGRSYEQYF. The DNA for the CDR3 is TGTGCCAGCGCCTGGGGACGCTCCTACGAGCAGTACTTC.

The chain links TRBV6-2 or TRBV6-3 to TRBJ1-1, with 7 bases lining up with TRBD1. This CDR3 spans 14 amino acids. V trimming: 6 bases; J trimming: 4 bases; junction bases outside the gene matches: 8. Germline V gene data show CDR1 as MNHEY and CDR2 as SVGEGT. The CDR3 reads CASSPGQWGTEAFF. The CDR3 bases are TGTGCCAGCAGCCCGGGACAGTGGGGCACTGAAGCTTTCTTT.

The CDR3 region has the DNA TGTGCCACTTCGAGCTATAATTCACCCCTCCACTTT. Translating gives CATSSYNSPLHF. The chain has TRBV12-3 or TRBV12-4 and TRBJ1-6, with unresolved D. The V end lost 10 bases, the J end lost 3 bases, and 7 bases lay between the germline ends. CDR3 length: 12 amino acids.